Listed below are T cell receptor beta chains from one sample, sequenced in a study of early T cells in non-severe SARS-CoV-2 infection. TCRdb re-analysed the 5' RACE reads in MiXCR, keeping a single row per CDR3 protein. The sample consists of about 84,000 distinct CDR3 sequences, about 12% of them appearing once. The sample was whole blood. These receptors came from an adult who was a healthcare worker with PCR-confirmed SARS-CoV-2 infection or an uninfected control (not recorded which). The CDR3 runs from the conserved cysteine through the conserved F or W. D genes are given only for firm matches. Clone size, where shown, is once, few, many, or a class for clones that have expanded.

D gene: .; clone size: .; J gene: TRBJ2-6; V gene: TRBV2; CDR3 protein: CASRLRETNVLTF; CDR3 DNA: TGTGCCAGCAGGCTTAGGGAAACCAACGTCCTGACTTTC
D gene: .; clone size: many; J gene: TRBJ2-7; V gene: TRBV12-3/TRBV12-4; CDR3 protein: CASTFRVGEQYF; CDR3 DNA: TGTGCCAGCACCTTCCGGGTTGGGGAGCAGTACTTC
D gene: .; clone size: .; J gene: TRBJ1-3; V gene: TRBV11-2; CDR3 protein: CASSPDGAFSGNTIYF; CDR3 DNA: TGTGCCAGCAGCCCAGACGGAGCCTTCTCTGGAAACACCATATATTTT
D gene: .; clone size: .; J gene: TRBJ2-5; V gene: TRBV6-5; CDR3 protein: CASSYTAGPTETQYF; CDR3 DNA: TGTGCCAGCAGTTACACAGCCGGACCGACAGAGACCCAGTACTTC
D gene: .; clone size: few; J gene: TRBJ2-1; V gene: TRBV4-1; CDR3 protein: CASRSPTGNEQFF; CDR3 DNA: TGCGCCAGCAGGAGCCCCACGGGTAATGAGCAGTTCTTC
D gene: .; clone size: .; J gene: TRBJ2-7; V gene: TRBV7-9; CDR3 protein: CASSPGDTIGQYF; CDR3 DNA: TGTGCCAGCAGCCCCGGGGACACCATTGGGCAATACTTC
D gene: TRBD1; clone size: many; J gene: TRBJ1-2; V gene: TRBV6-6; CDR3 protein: CASRGTDSYF; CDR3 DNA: TGTGCCAGCAGAGGGACAGATTCTTACTTC
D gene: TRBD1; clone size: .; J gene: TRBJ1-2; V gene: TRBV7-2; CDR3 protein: CASSLDRGLFYGYTF; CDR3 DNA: TGTGCCAGCAGCTTAGACAGGGGCCTGTTCTATGGCTACACCTTC
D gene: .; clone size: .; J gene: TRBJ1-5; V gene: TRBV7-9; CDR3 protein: CASSLDGQQPQHF; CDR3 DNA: TGTGCCAGCAGCTTAGATGGGCAGCAGCCCCAGCATTTT
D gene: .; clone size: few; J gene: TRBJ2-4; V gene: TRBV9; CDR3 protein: CASSAGTSLAKNIQYF; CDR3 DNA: TGTGCCAGCAGCGCCGGGACAAGTCTAGCCAAAAACATTCAGTACTTC
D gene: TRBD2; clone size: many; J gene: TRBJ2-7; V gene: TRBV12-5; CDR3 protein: CATGLAGVLNEQYF; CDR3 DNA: TGTGCTACCGGACTAGCGGGAGTTCTTAACGAGCAGTACTTC
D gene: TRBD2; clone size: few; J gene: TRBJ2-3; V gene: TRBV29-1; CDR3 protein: CSGLARTDTQYF; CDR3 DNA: TGCAGCGGACTAGCCCGCACAGATACGCAGTATTTT
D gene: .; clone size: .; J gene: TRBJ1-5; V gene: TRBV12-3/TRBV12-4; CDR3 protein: CASSLGVSNQPRHF; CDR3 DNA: TGTGCCAGCAGTTTAGGGGTTAGCAATCAGCCCCGGCATTTT
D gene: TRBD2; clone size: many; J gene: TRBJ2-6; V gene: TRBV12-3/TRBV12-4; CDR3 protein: CASSRTSGGANVLTF; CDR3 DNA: TGTGCCAGCAGCCGGACTAGCGGGGGGGCCAACGTCCTGACTTTC
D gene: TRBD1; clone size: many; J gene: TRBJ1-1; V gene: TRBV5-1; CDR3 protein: CASSSTGGPFEAFF; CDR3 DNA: TGCGCCAGCAGCTCGACAGGGGGCCCCTTTGAAGCTTTCTTT
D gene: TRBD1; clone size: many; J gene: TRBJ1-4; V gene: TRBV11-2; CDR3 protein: CASSRGQAATNEKLFF; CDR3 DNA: TGTGCCAGCAGCCGCGGACAGGCCGCAACTAATGAAAAACTGTTTTTT
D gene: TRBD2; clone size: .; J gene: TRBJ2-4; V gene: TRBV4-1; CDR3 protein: CASSQEASGGAVTKNIQYF; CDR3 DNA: TGCGCCAGCAGCCAAGAGGCTAGCGGGGGGGCCGTGACCAAAAACATTCAGTACTTC
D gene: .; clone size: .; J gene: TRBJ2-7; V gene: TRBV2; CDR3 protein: CASSEGTVPYEQYF; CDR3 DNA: TGTGCCAGCAGTGAAGGGACAGTTCCCTACGAGCAGTACTTC
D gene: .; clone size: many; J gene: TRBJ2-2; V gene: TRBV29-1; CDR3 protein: CSAGARAGELFF; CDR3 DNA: TGCAGCGCGGGGGCAAGGGCTGGGGAGCTGTTTTTT
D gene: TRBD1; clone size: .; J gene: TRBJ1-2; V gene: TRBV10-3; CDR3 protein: CAIQGQGYGYTF; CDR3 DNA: TGTGCCATTCAGGGACAGGGTTATGGCTACACCTTC
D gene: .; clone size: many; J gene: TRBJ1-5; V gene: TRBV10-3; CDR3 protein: CAIKMEGPQPQHF; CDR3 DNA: TGTGCCATCAAGATGGAGGGCCCTCAGCCCCAGCATTTT
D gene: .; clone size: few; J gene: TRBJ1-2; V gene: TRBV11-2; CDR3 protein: CASSPRGIAGYTF; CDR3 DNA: TGCGCCAGCAGCCCGAGGGGGATCGCAGGCTACACCTTC
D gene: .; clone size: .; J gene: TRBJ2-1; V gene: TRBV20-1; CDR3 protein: CSAGAEVIHNEQFF; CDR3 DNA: TGCAGTGCGGGTGCGGAGGTCATCCACAATGAGCAGTTCTTC
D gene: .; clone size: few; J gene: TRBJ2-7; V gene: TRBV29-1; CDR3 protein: CSVGERAGYEQYF; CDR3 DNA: TGCAGCGTTGGCGAGCGGGCTGGTTACGAGCAGTACTTC
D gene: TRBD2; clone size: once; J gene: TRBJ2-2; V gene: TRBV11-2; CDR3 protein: CASSPWKREGTNTGELFF; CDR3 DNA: TGTGCCAGCAGCCCCTGGAAGCGGGAGGGAACGAACACCGGGGAGCTGTTTTTT
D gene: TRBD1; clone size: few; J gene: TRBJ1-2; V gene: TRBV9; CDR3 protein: CASGEQGNYGYTF; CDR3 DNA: TGTGCCAGCGGAGAACAGGGGAACTATGGCTACACCTTC